A selection of T cell receptor beta chains follows, all from one sample in a study of T cell repertoires in cytomegalovirus infection. These receptors are not linked to any known antigen. TCRdb re-derived calls from the reads in MiXCR, one entry per CDR3 protein. The data contain about 900,000 distinct CDR3 sequences, around 31% of them singletons. The sample in question was cultured CD8+ T cells from PBMCs, obtained from culture after CMV antigen stimulation. The source is a human donor in good health (CMV status not recorded). Some clones in this sample may be carry-over from other donors' samples. The CDR3 runs from the conserved cysteine through the conserved F or W. The D gene is left open where the match is weak. A row's size may be missing; if present it is once, few, many or a size class.

CDR3aa: CASRRLTSGDTQYF
CDR3nt: TGTGCCAGCAGACGCCTGACTAGCGGGGATACGCAGTATTTT
abundance: NA
j_gene: TRBJ2-3
d_gene: TRBD2
v_gene: TRBV6-1

CDR3aa: CASSLGPSTANTEAFF
CDR3nt: TGTGCCAGCAGCTTAGGGCCTTCGACAGCGAACACTGAAGCTTTCTTT
abundance: NA
j_gene: TRBJ1-1
d_gene: NA
v_gene: TRBV7-4

CDR3aa: CASNFRGDTGELFF
CDR3nt: TGTGCCAGCAACTTCCGGGGGGACACCGGGGAGCTGTTTTTT
abundance: few
j_gene: TRBJ2-2
d_gene: TRBD2
v_gene: TRBV12-3/TRBV12-4

CDR3aa: CASSIGLGGYYNEQFF
CDR3nt: TGTGCCAGCAGTATCGGTCTGGGGGGCTACTACAATGAGCAGTTCTTC
abundance: NA
j_gene: TRBJ2-1
d_gene: NA
v_gene: TRBV27

CDR3aa: CASSDRVGQPQHF
CDR3nt: TGTGCCAGCAGCGACAGGGTCGGGCAGCCCCAGCATTTT
abundance: few
j_gene: TRBJ1-5
d_gene: TRBD1
v_gene: TRBV6-1

CDR3aa: CASSVELAGVYEQYF
CDR3nt: TGTGCCAGCAGCGTAGAACTAGCGGGGGTATACGAGCAGTACTTC
abundance: NA
j_gene: TRBJ2-7
d_gene: TRBD2
v_gene: TRBV9

CDR3aa: CASNNLDRAWGYTF
CDR3nt: TGTGCCAGCAACAACTTGGACAGGGCGTGGGGCTACACCTTC
abundance: NA
j_gene: TRBJ1-2
d_gene: TRBD1
v_gene: TRBV7-2

CDR3aa: CASSFGGRLSTDTQYF
CDR3nt: TGTGCCAGCAGCTTCGGGGGCCGATTAAGCACAGATACGCAGTATTTT
abundance: NA
j_gene: TRBJ2-3
d_gene: NA
v_gene: TRBV7-9

CDR3aa: CASSPWGGNEQFF
CDR3nt: TGTGCCAGCAGCCCCTGGGGGGGGAATGAGCAGTTCTTC
abundance: many
j_gene: TRBJ2-1
d_gene: TRBD2
v_gene: TRBV7-8

CDR3aa: CASKKGVGVTNQPQHF
CDR3nt: TGTGCCAGCAAAAAGGGTGTCGGGGTTACGAATCAGCCCCAGCATTTT
abundance: few
j_gene: TRBJ1-5
d_gene: NA
v_gene: TRBV6-1

CDR3aa: CATSRPMPGQGMAPRETQYF
CDR3nt: TGTGCCACCAGCAGACCAATGCCGGGACAGGGGATGGCTCCAAGAGAGACCCAGTACTTC
abundance: NA
j_gene: TRBJ2-5
d_gene: TRBD1
v_gene: TRBV15

CDR3aa: CASSPPGSGRWDF
CDR3nt: TGTGCCAGCAGTCCACCTGGGTCCGGTCGGTGGGACTTC
abundance: NA
j_gene: TRBJ2-1
d_gene: NA
v_gene: TRBV28

CDR3aa: CASSDSNSGDYYGYTF
CDR3nt: TGTGCCAGCAGTGACTCGAATTCGGGGGACTACTATGGCTACACCTTC
abundance: many
j_gene: TRBJ1-2
d_gene: NA
v_gene: TRBV6-4

CDR3aa: CASSPKGDYEKLFF
CDR3nt: TGTGCCAGCAGCCCCAAGGGGGATTATGAAAAACTGTTTTTT
abundance: once
j_gene: TRBJ1-4
d_gene: NA
v_gene: TRBV7-2

CDR3aa: CAISVGTGPNEQFF
CDR3nt: TGTGCCATCAGTGTCGGGACAGGGCCCAATGAGCAGTTCTTC
abundance: few
j_gene: TRBJ2-1
d_gene: TRBD1
v_gene: TRBV10-3

CDR3aa: CASSPRESDEQFF
CDR3nt: TGCGCCAGCAGCCCACGGGAGTCGGACGAGCAGTTCTTC
abundance: NA
j_gene: TRBJ2-1
d_gene: NA
v_gene: TRBV4-1

CDR3aa: CASSFKRTSGGRDEQFF
CDR3nt: TGTGCCAGCAGCTTCAAACGGACTAGCGGGGGGAGAGATGAGCAGTTCTTC
abundance: many
j_gene: TRBJ2-1
d_gene: TRBD2
v_gene: TRBV7-8

CDR3aa: CASSFPDSYNEQFF
CDR3nt: TGTGCCAGCAGCTTCCCGGACTCCTACAATGAGCAGTTCTTC
abundance: many
j_gene: TRBJ2-1
d_gene: NA
v_gene: TRBV28

CDR3aa: CASSLSATGDYNEQFF
CDR3nt: TGCGCCAGCAGCCTGTCGGCGACGGGGGATTACAATGAGCAGTTCTTC
abundance: NA
j_gene: TRBJ2-1
d_gene: NA
v_gene: TRBV4-3

CDR3aa: CASSQELAQAYNSPLHF
CDR3nt: TGCGCCAGCAGCCAAGAGTTAGCACAAGCCTATAATTCACCCCTCCACTTT
abundance: NA
j_gene: TRBJ1-6
d_gene: NA
v_gene: TRBV4-1

CDR3aa: CASSLGLAEDYNEQFF
CDR3nt: TGCGCCAGCAGCTTGGGTCTAGCGGAGGACTACAATGAGCAGTTCTTC
abundance: NA
j_gene: TRBJ2-1
d_gene: TRBD2
v_gene: TRBV5-1

CDR3aa: CSGPGPRPYNEQFF
CDR3nt: TGCAGTGGTCCTGGCCCACGCCCCTACAATGAGCAGTTCTTC
abundance: NA
j_gene: TRBJ2-1
d_gene: NA
v_gene: TRBV20-1

CDR3aa: CASSEEGSNTEAFF
CDR3nt: TGTGCCAGCAGTGAAGAGGGTAGCAACACTGAAGCTTTCTTT
abundance: NA
j_gene: TRBJ1-1
d_gene: NA
v_gene: TRBV6-1

CDR3aa: CAIVRTEPYEQYF
CDR3nt: TGTGCCATTGTAAGGACCGAACCCTACGAGCAGTACTTC
abundance: NA
j_gene: TRBJ2-7
d_gene: NA
v_gene: TRBV10-3

CDR3aa: CASSRGLSDNEQFF
CDR3nt: TGTGCCAGCAGTCGTGGTTTGTCCGACAATGAGCAGTTCTTC
abundance: many
j_gene: TRBJ2-1
d_gene: NA
v_gene: TRBV12-3/TRBV12-4

CDR3aa: CASSYLAVGAGETQYF
CDR3nt: TGTGCCAGCAGTTACCTAGCGGTTGGGGCCGGGGAGACCCAGTACTTC
abundance: few
j_gene: TRBJ2-5
d_gene: TRBD2
v_gene: TRBV6-6

CDR3aa: CASSYGLAADTQYF
CDR3nt: TGTGCCAGCAGTTACGGGCTAGCGGCAGATACGCAGTATTTT
abundance: NA
j_gene: TRBJ2-3
d_gene: TRBD2
v_gene: TRBV27

CDR3aa: CASSALIGGSDEQFF
CDR3nt: TGCGCCAGCAGCGCTTTAATCGGGGGGTCAGATGAGCAGTTCTTC
abundance: NA
j_gene: TRBJ2-1
d_gene: TRBD2
v_gene: TRBV5-1

CDR3aa: CASSSYRDRGPELHRFRENEQFF
CDR3nt: TGTGCCAGCAGTTCCTACCGGGACAGGGGCCCCGAACTCCACCGGTTCAGGGAGAATGAGCAGTTCTTC
abundance: few
j_gene: TRBJ2-1
d_gene: TRBD1
v_gene: TRBV28

CDR3aa: CATSSRQGYSFNPQHF
CDR3nt: TGTGCCACCAGCAGCCGACAGGGATATTCCTTTAACCCCCAGCATTTT
abundance: NA
j_gene: TRBJ1-5
d_gene: TRBD1
v_gene: TRBV15

CDR3aa: CASSLDGSTEAFF
CDR3nt: TGCGCCAGCAGCTTGGATGGGTCCACTGAAGCTTTCTTT
abundance: few
j_gene: TRBJ1-1
d_gene: NA
v_gene: TRBV5-1

CDR3aa: CASSPWDLARNEQFF
CDR3nt: TGTGCCAGCAGTCCTTGGGACTTAGCGAGAAATGAGCAGTTCTTC
abundance: NA
j_gene: TRBJ2-1
d_gene: NA
v_gene: TRBV7-6

CDR3aa: CSASMFSSYNEQFF
CDR3nt: TGCAGTGCTAGTATGTTTAGCTCCTACAATGAGCAGTTCTTC
abundance: NA
j_gene: TRBJ2-1
d_gene: NA
v_gene: TRBV20-1

CDR3aa: CASSPSISSSTDTQYF
CDR3nt: TGTGCCAGCAGTCCCTCAATTTCTAGCAGCACAGATACGCAGTATTTT
abundance: NA
j_gene: TRBJ2-3
d_gene: NA
v_gene: TRBV6-5

CDR3aa: CASGLTRQSYGYTF
CDR3nt: TGTGCTAGTGGTTTGACCCGACAGAGCTATGGCTACACCTTC
abundance: once
j_gene: TRBJ1-2
d_gene: NA
v_gene: TRBV12-5

CDR3aa: CSANPSVGGADTQYF
CDR3nt: TGCAGTGCTAATCCCTCGGTGGGGGGCGCAGATACGCAGTATTTT
abundance: few
j_gene: TRBJ2-3
d_gene: NA
v_gene: TRBV20-1

CDR3aa: CASSLGTRTDTQYF
CDR3nt: TGTGCCAGCAGCCTGGGGACCCGAACAGATACGCAGTATTTT
abundance: few
j_gene: TRBJ2-3
d_gene: NA
v_gene: TRBV5-6

CDR3aa: CASSQDRGGLNEKLFF
CDR3nt: TGTGCCAGCAGCCAAGATCGCGGGGGGTTGAATGAAAAACTGTTTTTT
abundance: few
j_gene: TRBJ1-4
d_gene: NA
v_gene: TRBV3-1

CDR3aa: CGIRDGGLDIQYF
CDR3nt: TGTGGCATCAGGGACGGGGGCTTAGACATTCAGTACTTC
abundance: NA
j_gene: TRBJ2-4
d_gene: NA
v_gene: TRBV10-2

CDR3aa: CASGLGTGGAGTEAFF
CDR3nt: TGTGCTAGTGGTTTGGGGACAGGGGGCGCAGGAACTGAAGCTTTCTTT
abundance: few
j_gene: TRBJ1-1
d_gene: TRBD1
v_gene: TRBV12-5

CDR3aa: CASTWTGNTGELFF
CDR3nt: TGCGCCAGCACCTGGACAGGGAACACCGGGGAGCTGTTTTTT
abundance: few
j_gene: TRBJ2-2
d_gene: TRBD1
v_gene: TRBV4-3

CDR3aa: CASSPGAGGNYGYTF
CDR3nt: TGTGCCAGCAGTCCCGGCGCGGGGGGTAACTATGGCTACACCTTC
abundance: few
j_gene: TRBJ1-2
d_gene: NA
v_gene: TRBV27

CDR3aa: CASSYAAVDTEAFF
CDR3nt: TGTGCCAGCAGTTACGCGGCGGTTGACACTGAAGCTTTCTTT
abundance: NA
j_gene: TRBJ1-1
d_gene: NA
v_gene: TRBV6-8